The source of this TCR beta chain is a study of blood T cell repertoires in COVID-19. Whole-study context: Sample material is recorded as cDNA or gDNA derived from T cells, B-cell-depleted T cells, or PBMCs.

The age range of participants was 18 to 89 years, with residence in some 25 US areas. In assigning cohorts, the study relied on participant-reported clinical history. This CDR3 is built from 15 residues. Germline CDR1 and CDR2: SGHKS and YYEKEE (reference sequence). The junction had 10 bases not matched to a gene; V was cut back by 4 bases and J by 4 bases. Original analysis: Nucleated cell number was recorded as an estimate derived from reference gene primer amplification. This table comes from immunoSEQ multiplex PCR, and its TCRdb copy is limited to in-frame clones, with some not included. The D gene and trimming were derived from the DNA, and the V and J assignments and clone size from that table. The data show hundreds of thousands of clones, over 80% seen once.

Sequences were obtained from PBMCs or T cells enriched from blood (not recorded which). This chain links TRBV5-5 with TRBJ1-1; 7 nucleotides line up with TRBD1. The sequence was collected from a woman in her late teens or twenties who had recovered from COVID-19. Written as DNA, the CDR3 is TGTGCCAGCAGCCACAACCCCCGACAGGGCACTGAAGCTTTCTTT. Translation: CASSHNPRQGTEAFF.